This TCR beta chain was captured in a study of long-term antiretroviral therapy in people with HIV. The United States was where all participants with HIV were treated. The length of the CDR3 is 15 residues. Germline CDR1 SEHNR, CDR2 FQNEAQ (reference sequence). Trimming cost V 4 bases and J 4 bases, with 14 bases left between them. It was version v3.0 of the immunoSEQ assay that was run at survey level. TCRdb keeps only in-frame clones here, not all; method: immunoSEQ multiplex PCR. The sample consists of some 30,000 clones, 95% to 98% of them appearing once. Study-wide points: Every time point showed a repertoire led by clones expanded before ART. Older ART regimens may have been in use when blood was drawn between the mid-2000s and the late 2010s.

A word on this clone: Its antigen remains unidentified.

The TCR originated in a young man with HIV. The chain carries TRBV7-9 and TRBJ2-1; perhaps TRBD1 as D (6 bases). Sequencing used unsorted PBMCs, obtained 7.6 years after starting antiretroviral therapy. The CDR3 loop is CASSSGALVYNEQFF. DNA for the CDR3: TGTGCCAGCAGCTCAGGGGCCCTCGTATACAATGAGCAGTTCTTC.